This T cell receptor (beta chain) was retrieved from a study of blood T cell repertoires in COVID-19. Study in general: From the United States, Italy and Spain came samples of acute and convalescent COVID-19. T cells, B-cell-depleted T cells, or PBMCs provided the cDNA or gDNA that served as material.

TCRdb keeps only in-frame clones here, not all; method: immunoSEQ multiplex PCR. The sample records around 700,000 clones, about 87% being singletons. The CDR3 runs 13 residues. The J segment lost 4 bases and the V segment lost 6 bases, leaving 5 bases of the junction unmatched. The germline V gene encodes CDR1 MNHEY and CDR2 SMNVEV (reference sequence). The origin of this receptor is a woman aged 18-29 years with acute or convalescent COVID-19. V gene TRBV27 combines with J gene TRBJ1-1, with 7 bases lining up with TRBD1. Sequencing used peripheral blood. The CDR3 bases are TGTGCCAGCAGAGGAGGGGGCAGCACTGAAGCTTTCTTT. Residues: CASRGGGSTEAFF.